This passage covers 29 T cell receptor beta chains from one sample sequenced in a study of early T cells in non-severe SARS-CoV-2 infection (dated by TCRdb to the early 2020s). The library was generated by 5' RACE. Sequencing was carried out with a NextSeq 500. The raw public data were reprocessed by TCRdb itself: fastp quality trimming at Q25, MiXCR clonotype calling, in-frame beta chains only. A single entry per CDR3 protein holds the most common genes and DNA from its merged rows. Here the sample has under 65,000 distinct CDR3 sequences; roughly an eighth occur a single time. The ten most abundant clones make up around 1.4% of the sample. Sample: whole blood. The origin of the receptors is an adult who was a healthcare worker with PCR-confirmed SARS-CoV-2 infection or an uninfected control (not recorded which).

The chain is built from TRBV12-3 or TRBV12-4 and TRBJ1-2; D is ambiguous. Trimming cost V 4 bases and J 8 bases, with 11 bases left between them. CDR3 length equals 12 residues. The CDR3, as DNA: TGTGCCAGCAGTTCCAGCCCCAACGGCTACACCTTC. Translating gives CASSSSPNGYTF.

There are many counts of this clonotype. DNA of the CDR3: TGTGCCAGCAGCTCATGGGGGAGATCTGAAGCTTTCTTT. Amino acids: CASSSWGRSEAFF. The chain employs TRBV11-2 and TRBJ1-1; perhaps TRBD1 as D (5 bases). CDR3 length: 13 residues. V dropped 4 bases and J dropped 6 bases, with 12 bases sitting between them. Germline values: CDR1 SGHAT, CDR2 FQNNGV.

This clonotype was found many times. This chain connects TRBV19 to TRBJ1-2; D not resolved. Trimming removed 0 bases from V and 9 bases from J, with 26 bases in between. This CDR3 is built from 18 residues. Germline CDR1 LNHDA, CDR2 SQIVND (reference sequence). The CDR3 reads CASSIEAGMTLPSNRYTF. In nucleotides, the CDR3 is TGTGCCAGTAGTATAGAGGCGGGGATGACACTCCCGTCTAATCGCTACACCTTC.

The chain combines TRBV25-1 with TRBJ1-2; D unclear. The V end was cut by 3 bases, the J end by 4 bases, with 6 bases between. The CDR3 has 12 residues. Germline loops: CDR1 MGHDK, CDR2 SYGVNS. The DNA for the CDR3 is TGTGCCAGCAGTGAGGCCCTCTATGGCTACACCTTC. Protein: CASSEALYGYTF.

This clonotype was counted only a few times. The CDR3 DNA follows: TGCGCCAGCAGCTTGTTGGCGGGGGCTTGGGAGGAGCAGTTCTTC. It is translated as CASSLLAGAWEEQFF. The chain has TRBV5-1 and TRBJ2-1; tentative D call: TRBD2 (7 bases). The CDR3 consists of 15 residues. Trimming removed 1 base from V and 10 bases from J, with 18 bases in between. CDR1 and CDR2 (germline): SGHRS, YFSETQ.

In its sample, this clonotype was seen a few times. The rearrangement uses TRBV6-6 and TRBJ1-2; D is perhaps TRBD1 (6 bases). The CDR3 is made up of 13 amino acids. Trimming stripped 6 bases from V and 5 bases from J, with 13 bases between. Germline V lookup: CDR1 MNHNY, CDR2 SVGAGI (reference sequence). Written as DNA, the CDR3 is TGTGCCAGCAGACCACCAGGGGATTATGGCTACACCTTC. As protein: CASRPPGDYGYTF.

The table lists this clonotype with a few counts. The chain carries TRBV10-2 and TRBJ2-7, with 7 bases matching TRBD1. Germline CDR1 and CDR2: WSHSY and SAAADI. Trimming cost V 6 bases and J 0 bases; bases outside gene matches: 8. The CDR3 runs to 15 residues. The chain's CDR3 is CASSEPRDSSYEQYF. The CDR3 region has the DNA TGCGCCAGCAGCGAACCCCGGGACAGCTCCTACGAGCAGTACTTC.

The rearrangement joins TRBV20-1 to TRBJ1-6, with D hard to call. The CDR3 consists of 13 residues. Trimming shortened V by 3 bases and J by 8 bases, and 11 bases separated the two germline ends. Germline V lookup: CDR1 DFQATT, CDR2 SNEGSKA (reference sequence). CDR3 amino acids: CSASHQEHSPLHF. The CDR3 DNA reads as TGCAGTGCTAGTCATCAGGAGCATTCACCCCTCCACTTT.

V usage is TRBV3-1 and J usage is TRBJ1-1; no clear D. Germline V gene sequence: CDR1 LGHDT, CDR2 YNNKEL (reference sequence). The CDR3 contains 13 residues. V was clipped by 1 base and J by 4 bases, with 7 bases between them. CDR3 residues: CASSQARRTEAFF. The CDR3 DNA follows: TGTGCCAGCAGCCAAGCACGTCGCACTGAAGCTTTCTTT.

A few counts support this clonotype. The chain combines TRBV12-3 or TRBV12-4 with TRBJ2-2; tentative D call: TRBD2 (6 bases). The CDR3 loop spans 15 amino acids. V was shortened by 5 bases and J by 5 bases, with 15 bases between the two germline ends. The CDR3 DNA follows: TGTGCCAGCAGTCAAGGGTTGGAGGGGACCGGGGAGCTGTTTTTT. This codes for CASSQGLEGTGELFF.

This chain connects TRBV28 to TRBJ2-1, with 8 nucleotides matching TRBD1. The CDR3 consists of 12 residues. Germline V gene data show CDR1 as MDHEN and CDR2 as SYDVKM. The V and J ends lost 10 bases and 9 bases, in that order; junction bases with no gene match: 8. CDR3 nucleotides: TGTGCCACCACGGACAGGGTGGCTGAGCAGTTCTTC. This translates into CATTDRVAEQFF.

This clonotype occurred many times. This chain joins TRBV5-4 and TRBJ2-5; D ambiguous. Per the germline V gene, CDR1 is SGHNT and CDR2 is YYREEE (reference sequence). The CDR3 extends over 16 amino acids. V was trimmed by 2 bases and J by 1 base, leaving 15 bases between them. CDR3 residues: CASSFVSVRSQETQYF. In DNA form, the CDR3 reads TGTGCCAGCAGCTTCGTCTCCGTTCGGAGCCAAGAGACCCAGTACTTC.

The rearrangement uses TRBV5-1 and TRBJ1-1, with TRBD1 matching 7 bases. The CDR3 runs 15 residues. The germline V gene encodes CDR1 SGHRS and CDR2 YFSETQ. Losses at the gene ends were 0 bases for V and 0 bases for J; bases not matched to a gene: 2. The CDR3 reads CASSLVGTVNTEAFF. The CDR3 coding sequence is TGCGCCAGCAGCTTGGTCGGGACAGTGAACACTGAAGCTTTCTTT.

This clonotype was counted a few times. V gene TRBV7-6 combines with J gene TRBJ2-2; possibly TRBD2 for D (5 bases). CDR1 SGHVS and CDR2 FNYEAQ come from the germline V gene. Deletions cut 6 bases from V and 0 bases from J, with 8 bases between. The CDR3 length is 14 residues. The CDR3: CASSLGANTGELFF. The DNA for the CDR3 is TGTGCCAGCAGTTTGGGAGCGAACACCGGGGAGCTGTTTTTT.

There are many counts of this clonotype. This chain connects TRBV6-2 or TRBV6-3 to TRBJ2-1; a weak D match, TRBD1 (6 bases). V lost 8 bases and J lost 0, with 14 bases in between. The CDR3 length is 15 residues. Germline V lookup: CDR1 MNHEY, CDR2 SVGEGT. The CDR3 spells CASGNRVSSYNEQFF. As DNA, the CDR3 is TGTGCCAGCGGAAACAGGGTTAGCTCCTACAATGAGCAGTTCTTC.

This clonotype was observed at least ten times. The chain couples TRBV2 to TRBJ2-7; 7 bases align to TRBD1. V shed 10 bases and J 0 bases; nucleotides not matched to a gene: 6. Germline V gene sequence: CDR1 SNHLY, CDR2 FYNNEI. CDR3 size: 13 residues. The CDR3 region is CAITGTDSYEQYF. CDR3 coding DNA: TGTGCCATCACCGGGACAGACTCCTACGAGCAGTACTTC.

This clonotype was seen at least ten times. This chain connects TRBV12-3 or TRBV12-4 to TRBJ2-2; D ambiguous. CDR3 length equals 16 residues. The V end lost 5 bases, the J end lost 10 bases, and 23 bases lay between the germline ends. This CDR3 is CASSPLERASRTELFF. The CDR3 DNA is TGTGCCAGCAGTCCCCTGGAAAGGGCCAGCCGGACGGAGCTGTTTTTT.

This chain links TRBV20-1 with TRBJ1-4; TRBD1 is a possible D gene (5 bases). The germline CDR1 and CDR2 sequences are DFQATT and SNEGSKA (reference sequence). The CDR3 covers 14 residues. Between the trimmed V and J ends, which lost 3 bases and 1 base, there was a span of 9 bases. CDR3 nucleotides: TGCAGTGCTAGTTCGGGGGGAACTAATGAAAAACTGTTTTTT. Encoded protein: CSASSGGTNEKLFF.

This clonotype has at least ten counts. The chain joins TRBV2 to TRBJ1-1; D perhaps matches TRBD1 (6 bases). The length of the CDR3 is 13 residues. Trimming took 1 base from V and 11 from J, leaving 14 bases between them. Germline V gene sequence: CDR1 SNHLY, CDR2 FYNNEI. CDR3 sequence reads: CASSEGGLFGAFF. CDR3 DNA sequence: TGTGCCAGCAGTGAAGGGGGGCTTTTTGGGGCTTTCTTT.

There are many counts of this clonotype. The genes are TRBV9 and TRBJ2-2; D remains unclear. In germline, CDR1 is SGDLS, CDR2 YYNGEE. The V end was cut by 2 bases, the J end by 0 bases, with 8 bases between. This CDR3 has 15 amino acids. CDR3 sequence (DNA): TGTGCCAGCAGCGTCTCTGTCGCGAACACCGGGGAGCTGTTTTTT. Translating it yields CASSVSVANTGELFF.

V usage is TRBV7-9 and J usage is TRBJ2-7; D not certain. The germline V gene encodes CDR1 SEHNR and CDR2 FQNEAQ (reference sequence). The V and J ends lost 1 base and 2 bases respectively, with 9 bases between them. The CDR3 totals 14 residues. The CDR3 protein is CASSLEEQPYEQYF. CDR3 in DNA: TGTGCCAGCAGCTTAGAGGAACAGCCCTACGAGCAGTACTTC.

This clonotype occurred a few times. The rearrangement joins TRBV5-1 to TRBJ2-2; 10 bases are shared with TRBD1. Germline CDR1 reads SGHRS; CDR2 reads YFSETQ. The CDR3 is made up of 14 amino acids. Germline trimming cut 7 bases from V and 2 bases from J; bases unmatched to any gene: 2. The CDR3 nucleotides read TGCGCCAGCGGACAGGGGGGAAACACCGGGGAGCTGTTTTTT. Its translation: CASGQGGNTGELFF.

The chain is built from TRBV12-3 or TRBV12-4 and TRBJ1-4; D gene uncertain. The ends were cut back, 4 bases at V and 2 bases at J, with 8 bases in the middle. This CDR3 is built from 14 residues. The CDR3 region has the DNA TGTGCCAGCAGTTCCGAGAGGACTAATGAAAAACTGTTTTTT. This encodes CASSSERTNEKLFF.

This sequence joins TRBV20-1 and TRBJ2-2; 8 positions agree with TRBD1. The germline V gene encodes CDR1 DFQATT and CDR2 SNEGSKA (reference sequence). This CDR3 has 15 amino acids. The J segment lost 4 bases and the V segment lost 2 bases, leaving 6 bases of the junction unmatched. The CDR3 sequence: CSARRPGTGTGELFF. In nucleotides, the CDR3 is TGCAGTGCTAGACGTCCCGGGACAGGCACCGGGGAGCTGTTTTTT.

The chain carries TRBV3-1 and TRBJ2-3, with 9 positions matching TRBD1. There are 16 residues in the CDR3. CDR1 is LGHDT, CDR2 YNNKEL, per germline (reference sequence). Germline trimming cut 1 base from V and 2 bases from J; bases unmatched to any gene: 4. The CDR3 nucleotides read TGTGCCAGCAGCCAAGCCGGACAGGGGCCCACAGATACGCAGTATTTT. This codes for CASSQAGQGPTDTQYF.

This sequence joins TRBV30 and TRBJ1-1, with 12 bases matching TRBD1. This CDR3 has 17 residues. Germline CDR1 is GTSNPN and CDR2 is SVGIG (reference sequence). V was clipped by 0 bases and J by 5 bases; unmatched bases: 10. The DNA of the CDR3 is TGTGCCTGGAGTGTAAGGGGGACAGGGGGCGTTGGAACTGAAGCTTTCTTT. Translating it yields CAWSVRGTGGVGTEAFF. Variable domain in full (rest from reference TRBV30 and TRBJ1-1): SQTIHQWPATLVQPVGSPLSLECTVEGTSNPNLYWYRQAAGRGLQLLFYSVGIGQISSEVPQNLSASRPQDRQFILSSKKLLLSDSGFYLCAWSVRGTGGVGTEAFFGQGTRLTVV.

This clonotype was detected a few times. The gene calls are TRBV14 and TRBJ1-1; D ambiguous. The CDR3 length is 12 residues. Germline V lookup: CDR1 SGHDN, CDR2 FVKESK. The V end was cut by 2 bases, the J end by 1 base, with 2 bases between. The CDR3 region is CASSQKNTEAFF. For the CDR3, the DNA is TGTGCCAGCAGCCAAAAGAACACTGAAGCTTTCTTT.

This clonotype was recorded many times. The V call is TRBV20-1, the J call TRBJ1-2; TRBD1 is a possible D gene (6 bases). V lost 3 bases to trimming and J lost 4 bases, with 15 bases between them. Per germline, CDR1 DFQATT and CDR2 SNEGSKA (reference sequence). The CDR3 covers 14 residues. The CDR3, as DNA: TGCAGTGCTAGTCAGGGGAGCATGTCCTATGGCTACACCTTC. This sequence encodes CSASQGSMSYGYTF.

The table lists this clonotype with many counts. The chain employs TRBV20-1 and TRBJ2-3; TRBD2 aligns across 10 bases. Germline CDR1 DFQATT, CDR2 SNEGSKA (reference sequence). After removal of 7 bases from V and 2 bases from J, the junction contained 3 bases not matched to a gene. The CDR3 runs to 13 residues. Here the CDR3 DNA reads TGCAGTGTAGCGGGGGGTCTCACAGATACGCAGTATTTT. Its protein is CSVAGGLTDTQYF.